A single sample gave rise to the 9 T cell receptor beta chains below, sequenced in a study of neurological immune-mediated disorders. Each CDR3 protein gets one entry after TCRdb re-called the 5' RACE reads with MiXCR. Counted here are about 43,000 distinct CDR3 sequences, approximately 11% occurring once; the ten biggest clones make up over 0.95%. What was sequenced was PBMCs. The receptor set was obtained from a female donor in good health.

This clonotype came up many times. The rearrangement links TRBV5-1 to TRBJ2-7, with 9 bases that match TRBD2. Losses at the gene ends were 4 bases for V and 6 bases for J; bases not matched to a gene: 8. CDR1 and CDR2 (germline): SGHRS, YFSETQ. The CDR3 is made up of 14 amino acids. CDR3 protein: CASSIGTSSSEQYF. In nucleotides, the CDR3 is TGCGCCAGCAGCATCGGGACTAGCTCTTCCGAGCAGTACTTC. The full variable domain, with the rest looked up from reference TRBV5-1 and TRBJ2-7, is KAGVTQTPRYLIKTRGQQVTLSCSPISGHRSVSWYQQTPGQGLQFLFEYFSETQRNKGNFPGRFSGRQFSNSRSEMNVSTLELGDSALYLCASSIGTSSSEQYFGPGTRLTVT.

Turning to this clonotype: This may be a read error: a much more frequent sequence differs by one nucleotide. The chain uses TRBV3-1 and TRBJ1-1, with D possibly matching TRBD1 (6 bases). Trimming took 0 bases from V and 3 from J, leaving 8 bases between them. The CDR3 runs to 14 residues. From germline, CDR1 is LGHDT and CDR2 YNNKEL (reference sequence). CDR3 sequence reads: CASSQDDRHTEAFF. The CDR3 coding sequence is TGTGCCAGCAGCCAAGATGACAGGCACACTGAAGCTTTCTTT.

J is TRBJ2-7 and V is TRBV5-1, with 10 bases that match TRBD1. Germline-derived CDR1 and CDR2 are SGHRS and YFSETQ. CDR3 length: 17 amino acids. CDR3 in amino acids: CAISQTPGQGTMYEQYF. The CDR3 region has the DNA TGCGCTATCAGCCAAACACCGGGACAGGGGACTATGTACGAGCAGTACTTC.

This clonotype was seen at least ten times. The chain couples TRBV20-1 to TRBJ2-7; perhaps TRBD2 as D (6 bases). In germline, CDR1 is DFQATT, CDR2 SNEGSKA (reference sequence). The V end was cut by 1 base, the J end by 6 bases, with 10 bases between. This CDR3 is 12 amino acids long. The CDR3 loop is CSARAGLGEQYF. CDR3 nucleotide sequence: TGCAGTGCTAGAGCGGGACTGGGCGAGCAGTACTTC.

This clonotype was recorded many times. This chain links TRBV12-3 or TRBV12-4 with TRBJ2-2; the D gene is possibly TRBD2 (6 bases). V gave up 3 bases and J gave up 4 bases, with 6 bases separating them. The CDR3 totals 13 residues. In nucleotides, the CDR3 is TGTGCCAGCAGTTTTAGCGGCACCGGGGAGCTGTTTTTT. This encodes CASSFSGTGELFF.

This clonotype was seen a few times. The chain carries TRBV9 and TRBJ2-5; TRBD2 might be the D (6 bases). V lost 0 bases to trimming and J lost 7 bases, with 13 bases between them. The length of the CDR3 is 14 residues. Germline V gene sequence: CDR1 SGDLS, CDR2 YYNGEE. CDR3 protein: CASSVAPGSGTQYF. CDR3 bases: TGTGCCAGCAGCGTAGCACCCGGGAGCGGGACCCAGTACTTC.

This clonotype came up many times. The rearrangement uses TRBV12-3 or TRBV12-4 and TRBJ1-1; D uncertain. The CDR3 loop spans 14 amino acids. Trimming cost V 3 bases and J 1 base, with 9 bases left between them. The CDR3 region has the DNA TGTGCCAGCAGTTTGGTTCCAGGGAACACTGAAGCTTTCTTT. Residues: CASSLVPGNTEAFF.

This clonotype was counted many times. V gene TRBV7-8 combines with J gene TRBJ2-7, with D possibly being TRBD2 (5 bases). V was trimmed by 4 bases and J by 0 bases, leaving 13 bases between them. CDR1 and CDR2 from the germline V gene are SGHVS and FQNEAQ. CDR3 length: 15 residues. This CDR3 reads CASSSKQLGSYEQYF. The CDR3, as DNA: TGTGCCAGCAGCTCCAAACAACTAGGCTCCTACGAGCAGTACTTC.

In this sample, this clonotype turned up many times. The V call is TRBV20-1, the J call TRBJ2-5; weak D call: TRBD2 (7 bases). CDR3 length equals 15 residues. CDR1 DFQATT and CDR2 SNEGSKA come from the germline V gene (reference sequence). V was trimmed by 1 base and J by 5 bases, leaving 17 bases between them. DNA for the CDR3: TGCAGTGCTAGAGCCAGCGCGGGGGCCTGGGAGACCCAGTACTTC. Its translation: CSARASAGAWETQYF.